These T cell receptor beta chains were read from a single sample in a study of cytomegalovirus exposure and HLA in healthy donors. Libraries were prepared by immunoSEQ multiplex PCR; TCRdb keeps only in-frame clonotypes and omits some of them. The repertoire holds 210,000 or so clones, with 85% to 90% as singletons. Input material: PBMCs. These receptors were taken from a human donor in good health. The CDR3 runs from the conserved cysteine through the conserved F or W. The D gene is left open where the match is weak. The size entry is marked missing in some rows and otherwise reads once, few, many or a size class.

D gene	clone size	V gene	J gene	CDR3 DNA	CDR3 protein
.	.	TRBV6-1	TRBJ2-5	TGTGCCAGCAGTCCGCCTAGGATTGGCGAGACCCAGTACTTC	CASSPPRIGETQYF
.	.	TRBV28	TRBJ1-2	TGTGCCAGCGGCCCCCGAAGATCTGGCTACACCTTC	CASGPRRSGYTF
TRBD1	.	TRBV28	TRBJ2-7	TGTGCCAGCGCCACAGGGGTTGGGCCCTACGAGCAGTACTTC	CASATGVGPYEQYF
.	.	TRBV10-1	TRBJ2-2	TGCGCCAGCGCGGACACGGGCACCGGGGAGCTGTTTTTT	CASADTGTGELFF
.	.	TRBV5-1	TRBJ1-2	TGCGCCAGGATCTGGGGCGAGGACTATGGCTACACCTTC	CARIWGEDYGYTF
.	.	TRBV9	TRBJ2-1	TGTGCCAGCAGCGTAGTAAAGGCGGCGGGACCCTACAATGAGCAGTTCTTC	CASSVVKAAGPYNEQFF
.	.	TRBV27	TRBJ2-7	TGTGCCAGCAGGGCCTGGCCGTACGAGCAGTACTTC	CASRAWPYEQYF
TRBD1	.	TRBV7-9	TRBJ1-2	TGTTCCAGCAGCGGGACAGGTGGGCGGAAACTGGATGGCTACACCTTC	CSSSGTGGRKLDGYTF
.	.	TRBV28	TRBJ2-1	TGTGCCAGCAGTTTATCGGAGGGTACCCACAATGAGCAGTTCTTC	CASSLSEGTHNEQFF
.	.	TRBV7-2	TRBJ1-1	TGTGCCAGCAGCTTAATTCTCGGGGGTCCTAACACTGAAGCTTTCTTT	CASSLILGGPNTEAFF
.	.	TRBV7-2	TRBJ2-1	TGTGCCAGCAGCCTCAGATACAATGAGCAGTTCTTC	CASSLRYNEQFF
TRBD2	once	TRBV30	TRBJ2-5	TGTGCCTGGAGTGAAGAGGGACTAGCGGGAGACGAGACCCAGTACTTC	CAWSEEGLAGDETQYF
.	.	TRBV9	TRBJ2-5	TGTGCCAGCAGCTCTAGTCCGGGAGAAGAGACCCAGTACTTC	CASSSSPGEETQYF
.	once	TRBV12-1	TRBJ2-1	TGTGCCAGCAGCTACCGGGACATCCTAAGGTTGAGTGAGCAGTTCTTC	CASSYRDILRLSEQFF
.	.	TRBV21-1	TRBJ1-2	TGTGCCAGCAGTACCTGCGGGGGGGCCGCTGGCTACACCTTC	CASSTCGGAAGYTF
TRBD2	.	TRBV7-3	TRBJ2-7	TGTGCCAGCAGCCCCGGACTAGCGGGAGCCTACGAGCAGTACTTC	CASSPGLAGAYEQYF
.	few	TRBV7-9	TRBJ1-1	TGTGCCAGCAGCTCCCATAAACGGTTCACTGAAGCTTTCTTT	CASSSHKRFTEAFF
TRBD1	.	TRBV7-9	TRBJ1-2	TGTGCCAGCAGCCCGCCAGGGGGCCTTGGCTATGGCTACACCTTC	CASSPPGGLGYGYTF
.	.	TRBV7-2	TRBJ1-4	TGTGCCAGCAGCATTAACAGGGTGGGGACTAATGAAAAACTGTTTTTT	CASSINRVGTNEKLFF
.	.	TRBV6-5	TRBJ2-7	TGTGCCAGCAGGAGTGGGACTTCCTACGAGCAGTACTTC	CASRSGTSYEQYF
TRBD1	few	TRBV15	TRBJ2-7	TGTGCCACCAGCAGGGACAGGGGGGTCGGCGAGCAGTACTTC	CATSRDRGVGEQYF
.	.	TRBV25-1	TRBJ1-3	TGTGCCAGCAGTGGGGGCGTCTCTGGAAACACCATATATTTT	CASSGGVSGNTIYF
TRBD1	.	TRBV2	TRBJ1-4	TGTGCCAGCAGCGGGGACAGGTCGTATGAAAAACTGTTTTTT	CASSGDRSYEKLFF
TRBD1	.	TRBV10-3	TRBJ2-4	TGTGCCATCAGCCGCGACAGGGGGCCGGAAAACATTCAGTACTTC	CAISRDRGPENIQYF
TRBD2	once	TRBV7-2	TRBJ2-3	TGTGCCAGCAGCTTATGGGGTCAGGGAGGGACAGATACGCAGTATTTT	CASSLWGQGGTDTQYF
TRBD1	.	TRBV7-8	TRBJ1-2	TGTGCCAGCAGCGGCGGCGTGGACAGGGGTTTTGGCTACACCTTC	CASSGGVDRGFGYTF
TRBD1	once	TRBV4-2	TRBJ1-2	TGTGCCAGCAGCCAAGCCGACAGGGACAACTATGGCTACACCTTC	CASSQADRDNYGYTF
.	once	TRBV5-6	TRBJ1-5	TGTGCCAGCAGCTTTTTTAGCTCGCGTAGCAATCAGCCCCAGCATTTT	CASSFFSSRSNQPQHF
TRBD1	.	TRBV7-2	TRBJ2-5	TGTGCCAGCAGCTCACAGGGGGCGGGGGACGAGACCCAGTACTTC	CASSSQGAGDETQYF
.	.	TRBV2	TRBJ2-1	TGTGCCAGCAGTCGAGGGACAACCTCCTACAATGAGCAGTTCTTC	CASSRGTTSYNEQFF
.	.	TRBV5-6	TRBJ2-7	TGTGCCAGCAGCTTGCCGGGGATTACCTACGAGCAGTACTTC	CASSLPGITYEQYF
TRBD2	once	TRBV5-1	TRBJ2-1	TGCGCCAGCAGCTGGGGCCTAGCGGGTACTGAGCAGTTCTTC	CASSWGLAGTEQFF
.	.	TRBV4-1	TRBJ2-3	TGCGCCAGCAGCCCTAATCCAGCGGGTGGACCGACAGATACGCAGTATTTT	CASSPNPAGGPTDTQYF
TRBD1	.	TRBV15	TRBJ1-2	TGTGCCACCAGCAACCACAGGGGGCCCACTCGGGGCTACACCTTC	CATSNHRGPTRGYTF
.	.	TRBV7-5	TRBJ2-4	TGTGCCAGAAGCTTAGGGACTCAAGCCAAAAACATTCAGTACTTC	CARSLGTQAKNIQYF
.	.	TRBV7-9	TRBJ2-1	TGTGCCAGCAGCTTAATTCGGTACAATGAGCAGTTCTTC	CASSLIRYNEQFF
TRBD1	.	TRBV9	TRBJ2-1	TGTGCCAGCAGCGTAGCGGGACAGGCGGCAGGAGTCAAATCCTACAATGAGCAGTTCTTC	CASSVAGQAAGVKSYNEQFF
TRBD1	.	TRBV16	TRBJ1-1	TGTGCCAGCAGCCAATCCAGGGGGACGGGCCACCCTTTCACTGAAGCTTTCTTT	CASSQSRGTGHPFTEAFF
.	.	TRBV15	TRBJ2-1	TGTGCCACCAGCAGAGACCGGGATGGCCCCTACAATGAGCAGTTCTTC	CATSRDRDGPYNEQFF
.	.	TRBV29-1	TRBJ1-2	TGCAGCGTTGGACAGTTAGCCGGCTATGGCTACACCTTC	CSVGQLAGYGYTF
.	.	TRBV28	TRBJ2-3	TGTGCCAGCAGTCAGGGAGGAACAGATACGCAGTATTTT	CASSQGGTDTQYF
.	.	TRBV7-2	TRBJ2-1	TGTGCCAGCAGCTTTCAGGGGAGCTCCTACAATGAGCAGTTCTTC	CASSFQGSSYNEQFF
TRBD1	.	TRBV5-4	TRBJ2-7	TGTGCCAGCAGCTTGGGGGGGACAGGGACAACCTACGAGCAGTACTTC	CASSLGGTGTTYEQYF
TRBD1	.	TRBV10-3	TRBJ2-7	TGTGCCATCAGTGCATTGGACAGGGCGAGCTCCTACGAGCAGTACTTC	CAISALDRASSYEQYF
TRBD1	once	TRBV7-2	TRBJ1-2	TGTGCCAGCAGCTTAGGAGGGACAGGGCTCCACTATGGCTACACCTTC	CASSLGGTGLHYGYTF
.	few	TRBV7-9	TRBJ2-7	TGTGCCAGCAGCCTCTCCTACGAGCAGTACTTC	CASSLSYEQYF
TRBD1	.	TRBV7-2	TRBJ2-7	TGTGCCAGCAGCTCCCCGGGACAGGTACAATACGAGCAGTACTTC	CASSSPGQVQYEQYF
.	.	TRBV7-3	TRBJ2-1	TGTGCCAGCAGCTTAGCCCCTCTAGCGGGACAGGTCCCCAATGAGCAGTTCTTC	CASSLAPLAGQVPNEQFF
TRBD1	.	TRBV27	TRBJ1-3	TGTGCCAGCAGTCTCACAGGGGCTGGAAACACCATATATTTT	CASSLTGAGNTIYF
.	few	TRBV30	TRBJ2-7	TGTGCCTGGAGTGTTGGGGCCTCCTACGAGCAGTACTTC	CAWSVGASYEQYF
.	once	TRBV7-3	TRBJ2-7	TGTGCCAGCAGCCCAGGGCCCTCCTTAGAGCAGTACTTC	CASSPGPSLEQYF
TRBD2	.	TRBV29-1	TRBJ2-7	TGCAGCGCGGGTCGGGGGGTCCGGGAGCAGTACTTC	CSAGRGVREQYF
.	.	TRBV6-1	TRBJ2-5	TGTGCCAGCAGTGAAGTTCGCGGAAGGGGGTACCAAGAGACCCAGTACTTC	CASSEVRGRGYQETQYF
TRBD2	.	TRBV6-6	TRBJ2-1	TGTGCCAGCACCCGGGGGGGAGCCTACAATGAGCAGTTCTTC	CASTRGGAYNEQFF
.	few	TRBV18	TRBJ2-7	TGTGCCAGCTCACCGGGCGCCGAGCAGTACTTC	CASSPGAEQYF
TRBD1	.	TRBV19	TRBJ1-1	TGTGCCAGCCGACTCTGGACAGGGATCGCCCTGGGTACTGAAGCTTTCTTT	CASRLWTGIALGTEAFF
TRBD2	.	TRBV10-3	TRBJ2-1	TGTGCCATCAGTGGAACTAGCGGGATTACGAATGAGCAGTTCTTC	CAISGTSGITNEQFF
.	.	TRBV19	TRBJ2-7	TGTGCCAGTAGTATAGGCGGGACTTCCTACGAGCAGTACTTC	CASSIGGTSYEQYF
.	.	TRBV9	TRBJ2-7	TGTGCCAGCAGCCCCCGTGCGGGCGGGACCAGCTCCTACGAGCAGTACTTC	CASSPRAGGTSSYEQYF
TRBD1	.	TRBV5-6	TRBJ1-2	TGTGCCAGCAGCTTCCACAGGGGGCGGGTAGGCTACACCTTC	CASSFHRGRVGYTF